This passage covers 15 T cell receptor beta chains from one sample sequenced in a study of T cells in Graves' hyperthyroidism and ophthalmopathy. Amplification of TCR beta CDR3 regions used RNA as the template. HTBI primers were used for first-round RT-PCR of the TCR CDR3. TCRdb recomputed calls from the multiplex PCR reads with MiXCR, one row per CDR3 protein. The top ten hold roughly 16% of the sample, which has approximately 640,000 distinct CDR3 sequences, roughly 17% seen once. Sequenced sample: blood. These receptors were taken from a man between 50 and 59 years old with Graves' hyperthyroidism.

This chain links TRBV3-1 with TRBJ2-1, with D possibly matching TRBD2 (6 bases). Germline-derived CDR1 and CDR2 are LGHDT and YNNKEL (reference sequence). The CDR3 covers 14 residues. Trimming removed 7 bases at V and 9 bases at J, with 19 bases between. The CDR3 protein is CASTPGLARGEQFF. The CDR3 DNA follows: TGTGCCAGCACCCCGGGGCTAGCGAGAGGTGAGCAGTTCTTC.

The V call is TRBV20-1, the J call TRBJ2-1, with 7 positions matching TRBD2. The V gene end was trimmed by 3 bases and the J gene end by 8 bases; junction bases not matched to a gene: 7. The CDR3 has 13 amino acids. Germline CDR1 and CDR2: DFQATT and SNEGSKA (reference sequence). The CDR3 region is CSASPAGRDEQFF. CDR3 nucleotides: TGCAGTGCTAGCCCAGCGGGAAGGGATGAGCAGTTCTTC.

This chain uses TRBV27 with TRBJ1-3; D is unclear. CDR1 and CDR2 (germline): MNHEY, SMNVEV (reference sequence). This CDR3 has 15 amino acids. V was trimmed by 3 bases and J by 0 bases, leaving 9 bases between them. The CDR3 region has the DNA TGTGCCAGCAGTTTTGGCGGCTCCTCTGGAAACACCATATATTTT. Amino acids: CASSFGGSSGNTIYF.

This clonotype was detected ten times or more. CDR3 region: CSVGPLAENFQETQYF. The CDR3 DNA sequence: TGCAGCGTTGGACCGCTAGCGGAGAACTTTCAAGAGACCCAGTACTTC. The V and J genes are TRBV29-1 and TRBJ2-5; 7 bases match TRBD2. CDR1 and CDR2 from the germline V gene are SQVTM and ANQGSEA. The CDR3 is made up of 16 amino acids. Unmatched junction bases numbered 13, after V lost 4 bases and J lost 2 bases. Drawing the rest from reference TRBV29-1 and TRBJ2-5, the complete variable domain is SAVISQKPSRDICQRGTSLTIQCQVDSQVTMMFWYRQQPGQSLTLIATANQGSEATYESGFVIDKFPISRPNLTFSTLTVSNMSPEDSSIYLCSVGPLAENFQETQYFGPGTRLLVL.

The chain recombines TRBV6-6 with TRBJ2-5, with D perhaps being TRBD1 or TRBD2 (5 bases each). Germline assignment: CDR1 MNHNY and CDR2 SVGAGI (reference sequence). CDR3 length equals 15 residues. Trimming left V 6 bases short and J 5 bases short, with 19 bases between. DNA of the CDR3: TGTGCCAGCAGGGTGGTACTTGGGGGTAGGGAGACCCAGTACTTC. Its protein is CASRVVLGGRETQYF.

This clonotype occurred once. The chain employs TRBV11-2 and TRBJ1-6; D call uncertain. Germline V gene lookup returns CDR1 SGHAT and CDR2 FQNNGV. Trimming took off 5 bases at V and 14 bases at J, with 22 bases between the two ends. This CDR3 is 15 amino acids long. Here the CDR3 DNA reads TGTGCCAGCAGCCAAGTCGGTGCAGGAGATTGGTCCCTCCACTTT. Protein product: CASSQVGAGDWSLHF.

This clonotype was detected only a few times. The gene calls are TRBV14 and TRBJ2-2; 7 nucleotides agree with TRBD2. This CDR3 has 14 residues. J gave up 4 bases and V 6 bases, and 5 bases lay outside the gene matches. CDR1 and CDR2 from the germline V gene are SGHDN and FVKESK. For the CDR3, the DNA is TGTGCCAGCAGTCCATGGGGGGGCACCGGGGAGCTGTTTTTT. Translating gives CASSPWGGTGELFF.

This clonotype was recorded many times. The chain couples TRBV18 to TRBJ2-1, with D unresolved. Germline V CDR1 and CDR2: KGHSH, LQKENI. CDR3 length equals 13 residues. V was pared by 5 bases and J by 13 bases, with 18 bases between. The chain's CDR3 is CASSDIRQSNQFF. The CDR3 DNA follows: TGTGCCAGCTCAGACATAAGGCAGTCCAACCAGTTCTTC.

There are many counts of this clonotype. V is TRBV28 and J is TRBJ1-1; 8 nucleotides align to TRBD1. The CDR3 is 14 residues long. With 8 bases clipped from V and 5 bases from J, the junction kept 10 bases outside the gene matches. Looked up from germline, CDR1 is MDHEN and CDR2 is SYDVKM. The CDR3 DNA reads TGTGCCAGCTCAATCGTCAGGGGGCGGACTGAAGCTTTCTTT. Residues: CASSIVRGRTEAFF. Using reference TRBV28 and TRBJ1-1 for the parts outside the CDR3, the full variable domain is DVKVTQSSRYLVKRTGEKVFLECVQDMDHENMFWYRQDPGLGLRLIYFSYDVKMKEKGDIPEGYSVSREKKERFSLILESASTNQTSMYLCASSIVRGRTEAFFGQGTRLTVV.

This clonotype has at least ten counts. The chain employs TRBV28 and TRBJ2-1; the D gene is possibly TRBD2 (6 bases). The germline V gene has CDR1 MDHEN and CDR2 SYDVKM. The CDR3 is 15 amino acids. V lost 3 bases to trimming and J lost 9 bases, with 18 bases between them. The CDR3 protein is CASSLRGRWEAEQFF. The CDR3 DNA sequence: TGTGCCAGCAGTTTGAGGGGTAGGTGGGAGGCTGAGCAGTTCTTC.

In its sample, this clonotype was seen many times. The chain is built from TRBV28 and TRBJ2-7; a weak D match, TRBD2 (6 bases). V dropped 10 bases and J dropped 3 bases, with 19 bases sitting between them. Germline CDR1 reads MDHEN; CDR2 reads SYDVKM. CDR3 length: 14 amino acids. The DNA of the CDR3 is TGTGCCACCAAACCTGGGACTTTAATCTACGAGCAGTACTTC. It yields the protein CATKPGTLIYEQYF.

This clonotype was counted ten times or more. The genes are TRBV18 and TRBJ1-1, with a tentative D call TRBD1 (6 bases). The V gene lost 0 bases and the J gene lost 10 bases, with 18 bases spanning the gap. CDR1 and CDR2 from the germline V gene are KGHSH and LQKENI. This CDR3 contains 15 residues. The CDR3 reads CASSPPESDRLGAFF. The CDR3 coding sequence is TGTGCCAGCTCACCACCGGAATCGGACAGACTTGGAGCTTTCTTT. Filled out from reference TRBV18 and TRBJ1-1, the complete variable domain reads NAGVMQNPRHLVRRRGQEARLRCSPMKGHSHVYWYRQLPEEGLKFMVYLQKENIIDESGMPKERFSAEFPKEGPSILRIQQVVRGDSAAYFCASSPPESDRLGAFFGQGTRLTVV.

Remarks on this clonotype: A much larger clone differs by one base, so this may be a read error. This chain links TRBV7-9 with TRBJ1-4, with 7 bases lining up with TRBD1. CDR1 is SEHNR, CDR2 FQNEAQ, per germline (reference sequence). V gave up 6 bases and J gave up 6 bases; unmatched junction bases: 7. This CDR3 has 14 residues. In DNA, the CDR3 is TGTGCCAGCAGATTGGCAGGGGGATATGAAAAACTGTTTTTT. Amino acid sequence: CASRLAGGYEKLFF. The full variable domain, completed using reference TRBV7-9 and TRBJ1-4, is DTGVSQNPRHKITKRGQNVTFRCDPISEHNRLYWYRQTLGQGPEFLTYFQNEAQLEKSRLLSDRFSAERPKGSFSTLEIQRTEQGDSAMYLCASRLAGGYEKLFFGSGTQLSVL.

This clonotype was seen at least ten times. The V and J genes are TRBV7-8 and TRBJ1-1, with D hard to call. Trimming removed 2 bases from V and 3 bases from J, with 10 bases in between. This CDR3 is 14 amino acids long. Looked up from germline, CDR1 is SGHVS and CDR2 is FQNEAQ. In nucleotides, the CDR3 is TGTGCCAGCAGCTTAAGTACAGAGCACACTGAAGCTTTCTTT. Protein: CASSLSTEHTEAFF. Variable domain in full (rest from reference TRBV7-8 and TRBJ1-1): GAGVSQSPRYKVAKRGQDVALRCDPISGHVSLFWYQQALGQGPEFLTYFQNEAQLDKSGLPSDRFFAERPEGSVSTLKIQRTQQEDSAVYLCASSLSTEHTEAFFGQGTRLTVV.

This clonotype was recorded many times. The chain couples TRBV7-2 to TRBJ2-7; weak D call: TRBD1 (5 bases). Germline V gene sequence: CDR1 SGHTA, CDR2 FQGNSA. The CDR3 covers 13 residues. V was trimmed by 5 bases and J by 6 bases, leaving 14 bases between them. Here the CDR3 reads CASSQGLLGEQYF. As DNA, the CDR3 is TGTGCCAGCAGCCAGGGTCTACTTGGCGAGCAGTACTTC.